A single TCR beta chain is shown here with its context. The sample comes from a study of siplizumab effects on memory and regulatory T cells. Some 10^5 TCR templates were measured in each sample. Some clones are missing from TCRdb's copy, which holds only in-frame ones; the method was immunoSEQ multiplex PCR. The data show more than 85,000 clones, 80% to 95% seen once. The source material was CD4+ T cells sorted from blood. The clonotype originates from a human donor in good health. Some clones in this sample may be carry-over from other donors' samples.

CDR3 residues: CASSLEDRSKQYF. As DNA, the CDR3 is TGTGCCAGCAGCTTGGAGGACCGCTCCAAGCAGTACTTC. The V call is TRBV11-2, the J call TRBJ2-7; tentative D call: TRBD2 (5 bases). CDR3 length: 13 residues. With 3 bases removed from V and 8 bases from J, the gap between germline ends came to 14 bases. Germline V gene data show CDR1 as SGHAT and CDR2 as FQNNGV.